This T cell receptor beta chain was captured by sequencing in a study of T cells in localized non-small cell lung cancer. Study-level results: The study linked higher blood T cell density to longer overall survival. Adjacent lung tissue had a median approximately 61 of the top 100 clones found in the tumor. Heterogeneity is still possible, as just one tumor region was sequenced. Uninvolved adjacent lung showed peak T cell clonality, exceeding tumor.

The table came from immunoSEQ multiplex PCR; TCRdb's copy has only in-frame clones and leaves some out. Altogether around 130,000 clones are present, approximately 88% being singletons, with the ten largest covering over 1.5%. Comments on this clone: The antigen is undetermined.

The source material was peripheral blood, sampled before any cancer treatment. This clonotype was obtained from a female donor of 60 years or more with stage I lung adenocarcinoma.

This CDR3 is CASSEYRNPILSETQYF. The CDR3 coding sequence is TGTGCCAGCAGTGAATATAGGAACCCAATTCTCTCAGAGACCCAGTACTTC. The chain joins TRBV25-1 to TRBJ2-5; D is unresolved. The CDR3 has 17 residues. Germline CDR1 MGHDK, CDR2 SYGVNS. V was pared by 0 bases and J by 4 bases, with 18 bases between.